This T cell receptor beta chain was observed in a study of T cells in tuberculosis. A single count supports this clone. The time point denotes: new active TB diagnosis, blood taken before or within 7 days of starting treatment. The protocol was immunoSEQ multiplex PCR, while the TCRdb copy is restricted to in-frame clones and leaves out a portion. The repertoire includes approximately 34,000 clones, around 93% of them detected once, and roughly 2.3% sits in the top ten. The CDR3 consists of 14 residues. The J segment lost 5 bases and the V segment lost 3 bases, leaving 0 bases of the junction unmatched. Germline CDR1 SGHTA, CDR2 FQGNSA.

The sequences come from PBMCs, collected at tuberculosis diagnosis. The source of this sequence is an adult with tuberculosis. The rearrangement joins TRBV7-2 to TRBJ2-3; TRBD2 matches at 12 bases. The CDR3 DNA reads as TGTGCCAGCAGCTTGACTAGCGGGGGAGATACGCAGTATTTT. This translates into CASSLTSGGDTQYF.